This T cell receptor (beta chain) was observed in a study of blood T cell repertoires in COVID-19. Background on the study: There were acute and convalescent COVID-19 samples, and they came from the United States, Italy and Spain. PBMCs, B-cell-depleted T cells, or T cells were the source of the cDNA or gDNA that made up the material.

This CDR3 has 13 residues. Trimming removed 6 bases from V and 1 base from J, with 9 bases in between. In the original analysis: Estimation of nucleated cell counts relied on the amplification of reference gene primers. Profiled with immunoSEQ multiplex PCR; TCRdb holds only in-frame clones, not every one. From that table come the V and J calls and clone size; the DNA was used to work out D and trimming. Among about 110,000 clones listed, roughly four fifths were seen once. The sample comprised peripheral blood. The chain links TRBV12-3 or TRBV12-4 to TRBJ1-1; D possibly corresponds to TRBD1 (5 bases). The sequence was collected from a woman in her sixties or seventies with acute or convalescent COVID-19. The CDR3 spells CASSQDRNTEAFF. Here the CDR3 DNA reads TGTGCCAGCAGCCAAGACAGGAACACTGAAGCTTTCTTT.